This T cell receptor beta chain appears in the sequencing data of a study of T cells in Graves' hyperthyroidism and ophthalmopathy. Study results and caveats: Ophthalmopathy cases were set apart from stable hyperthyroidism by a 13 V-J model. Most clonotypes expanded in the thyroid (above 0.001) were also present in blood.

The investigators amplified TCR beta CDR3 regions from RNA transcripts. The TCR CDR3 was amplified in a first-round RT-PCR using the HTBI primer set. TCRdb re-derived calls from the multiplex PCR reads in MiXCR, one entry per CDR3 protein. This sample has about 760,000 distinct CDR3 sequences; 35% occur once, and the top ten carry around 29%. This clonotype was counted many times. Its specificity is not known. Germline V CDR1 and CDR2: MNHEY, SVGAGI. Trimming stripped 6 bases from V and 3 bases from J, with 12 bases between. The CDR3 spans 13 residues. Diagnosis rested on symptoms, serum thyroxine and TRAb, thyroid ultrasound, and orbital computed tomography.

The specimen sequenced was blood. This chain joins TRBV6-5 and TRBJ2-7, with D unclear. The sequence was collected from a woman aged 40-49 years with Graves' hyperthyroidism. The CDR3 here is CASRATAHYEQYF. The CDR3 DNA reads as TGTGCCAGCAGGGCCACTGCGCACTACGAGCAGTACTTC.